This section outlines one TCR beta chain sequence together with its context. Its antigen remains unknown. The sample belongs to a study of cytomegalovirus exposure and HLA in healthy donors. General study points: With further analysis later on, most CMV-associated TCR beta chains appeared HLA-restricted. The productive fraction for most TCR beta V segments was about 87% or about 30% in an earlier analysis. Only CMV serostatus was available as immune exposure information. A missense variant in DCLRE1C was later tied to TCR beta V- and J-gene trimming.

The CDR3 extends over 15 amino acids. V lost 2 bases and J 6 bases, leaving 17 bases between the germline ends. Germline lookup yields CDR1 MNHEY and CDR2 SMNVEV (reference sequence). The PCR had 60 Vbeta and 13 Jbeta primers. Sequencing was performed with immunoSEQ multiplex PCR; in TCRdb, only in-frame clones are kept and a portion is missing. The data show approximately 100,000 clones, 60% to 70% seen once. The sequence was obtained from a man aged 30 to 45 in good health and CMV-seropositive. J is TRBJ2-7 and V is TRBV27; D is undetermined. The sequenced sample was PBMCs. The CDR3 loop is CASSLIGGGFIEQYF. The CDR3 DNA sequence: TGTGCCAGCAGTTTAATAGGCGGTGGGTTTATCGAGCAGTACTTC.